This entry lists 28 T cell receptor beta chains sequenced from one sample in a study of sequential checkpoint blockade in melanoma. Assay used: immunoSEQ multiplex PCR; TCRdb lists only in-frame clones, some missing. The sample records approximately 20,000 clones, 45% to 65% being singletons. Sample treatment: randomized to nivolumab then ipilimumab (arm A) or the reverse (arm B). Sequencing used CD8+ T cells sorted from blood (inferred from file names), obtained from a patient given nivolumab and ipilimumab in sequence. These receptors were collected from a human donor with melanoma.

The J gene is TRBJ2-5, the V gene TRBV5-6, with 8 bases identical to TRBD2. Germline V gives CDR1 SGHDT, CDR2 YYEEEE. The CDR3 is 19 residues long. V lost 1 base, J lost 0 bases, and 14 bases stayed unmatched. The CDR3 reads CASSLLSALADPYQETQYF. CDR3 DNA: TGTGCCAGCAGCTTGTTGTCGGCACTAGCGGATCCGTACCAAGAGACCCAGTACTTC.

J is TRBJ1-1 and V is TRBV5-3; tentatively, D is TRBD1 (5 bases). TRBV5-3 is placed among ORFs of uncertain function. The CDR3 consists of 12 residues. V lost 8 bases and J 1 base, leaving 9 bases between the germline ends. CDR3 nucleotides: TGTGCCAGCGATACAGGGAACACTGAAGCTTTCTTT. This codes for CASDTGNTEAFF.

The chain carries TRBV10-2 and TRBJ2-1; D gene unclear. CDR1 and CDR2 (germline): WSHSY, SAAADI. V dropped 3 bases and J dropped 2 bases, with 11 bases sitting between them. This CDR3 has 15 amino acids. CDR3 coding DNA: TGCGCCAGCAGTGACCCGACAATTCCCTACAATGAGCAGTTCTTC. Its protein product is CASSDPTIPYNEQFF.

The gene calls are TRBV11-2 and TRBJ2-3; D might be TRBD1 (6 bases). V was cut by 2 bases and J by 4 bases, with 13 bases left in between. The CDR3 totals 15 residues. Germline values: CDR1 SGHAT, CDR2 FQNNGV. The CDR3 loop is CASSLSRWGPDTQYF. The CDR3 DNA reads TGTGCCAGCAGCTTAAGTCGGTGGGGGCCAGATACGCAGTATTTT.

This clone is medium-sized (0.01 to 0.1%) within its sample. This chain uses TRBV21-1 with TRBJ2-7; TRBD2, as called in the table, went unchecked against the DNA. TRBV21-1 is a pseudogene locus. This CDR3 region has 16 residues. The CDR3 sequence is CADKGKGGWNPGEQYF. CDR3 DNA: TGTGCCGACAAGGGGAAGGGAGGCTGGAATCCGGGGGAGCAGTACTTC.

J is TRBJ2-1 and V is TRBV7-6, with 9 bases lining up with TRBD2. J was trimmed by 5 bases and V by 5 bases; bases with no gene match: 7. The germline V gene has CDR1 SGHVS and CDR2 FNYEAQ. The CDR3 is 15 amino acids. The DNA for the CDR3 is TGTGCCAGCAGCCAAGTGCGGGGGGGGGACAATGAGCAGTTCTTC. Its protein product is CASSQVRGGDNEQFF. Filled out from reference TRBV7-6 and TRBJ2-1, the complete variable domain reads GAGVSQSPRYKVTKRGQDVALRCDPISGHVSLYWYRQALGQGPEFLTYFNYEAQQDKSGLPNDRFSAERPEGSISTLTIQRTEQRDSAMYRCASSQVRGGDNEQFFGPGTRLTVL.

Within the sample, this clone is medium-sized. The rearrangement joins TRBV28 to TRBJ2-7, with TRBD1 matching 8 bases. V dropped 6 bases and J dropped 4; count of bases not matched to a gene: 14. The CDR3 has 16 residues. From germline, CDR1 is MDHEN and CDR2 SYDVKM. CDR3 bases: TGTGCCAGCAGCATCAGCCTCGGACAGGGAAAGTACGAGCAGTACTTC. Its translation is CASSISLGQGKYEQYF. Based on the CDR3 plus reference TRBV28 and TRBJ2-7, the full variable domain is DVKVTQSSRYLVKRTGEKVFLECVQDMDHENMFWYRQDPGLGLRLIYFSYDVKMKEKGDIPEGYSVSREKKERFSLILESASTNQTSMYLCASSISLGQGKYEQYFGPGTRLTVT.

The genes are TRBV9 and TRBJ1-1; D gene ambiguous. Germline V CDR1 and CDR2: SGDLS, YYNGEE. Trimming shortened V by 4 bases and J by 1 base, and 8 bases separated the two germline ends. The CDR3 sequence is 13 residues long. The CDR3 DNA follows: TGTGCCAGCAGCCCACTCGGGAACACTGAAGCTTTCTTT. Its translation: CASSPLGNTEAFF.

V gene TRBV9 combines with J gene TRBJ2-3; the match to TRBD1 covers 8 bases. The CDR3 has 15 residues. Germline CDR1 SGDLS, CDR2 YYNGEE. V shed 3 bases and J 5 bases; nucleotides not matched to a gene: 8. The CDR3 DNA sequence: TGTGCCAGCAGCGCAGGACAGGGAGTTAAAGATACGCAGTATTTT. This codes for CASSAGQGVKDTQYF. The full variable domain, rest sourced from reference TRBV9 and TRBJ2-3, is DSGVTQTPKHLITATGQRVTLRCSPRSGDLSVYWYQQSLDQGLQFLIQYYNGEERAKGNILERFSAQQFPDLHSELNLSSLELGDSALYFCASSAGQGVKDTQYFGPGTRLTVL.

This rearrangement joins TRBV28 to TRBJ2-7; 7 bases map to TRBD1. After removal of 5 bases from V and 6 bases from J, the junction contained 7 bases not matched to a gene. This CDR3 is built from 13 residues. The V gene's germline CDR1 is MDHEN and CDR2 SYDVKM. The CDR3 DNA sequence: TGTGCCAGCAGTCCGGGACAGTGGTCCGAGCAGTACTTC. Its translation is CASSPGQWSEQYF.

CDR3 nucleotides: TGTGCCAGCAAGTTTCTCGGCGTGGAGTCCATACACTATGGCTACACCTTC. Protein product: CASKFLGVESIHYGYTF. V and J are TRBV2 and TRBJ1-2; D not certain. CDR3 length: 17 amino acids. V was shortened by 7 bases and J by 3 bases, with 24 bases between the two germline ends. The germline V gene encodes CDR1 SNHLY and CDR2 FYNNEI.

This clone appeared once. The rearrangement uses TRBV28 and TRBJ2-3; TRBD2 might be the D (6 bases). Germline CDR1 and CDR2: MDHEN and SYDVKM. The CDR3 has 15 amino acids. Trimming shortened V by 4 bases and J by 0 bases, and 11 bases separated the two germline ends. CDR3 protein: CASSSEDYSTDTQYF. The CDR3 nucleotides are TGTGCCAGCAGTTCCGAGGACTATAGCACAGATACGCAGTATTTT. Full variable domain (rest looked up from reference TRBV28 and TRBJ2-3): DVKVTQSSRYLVKRTGEKVFLECVQDMDHENMFWYRQDPGLGLRLIYFSYDVKMKEKGDIPEGYSVSREKKERFSLILESASTNQTSMYLCASSSEDYSTDTQYFGPGTRLTVL.

The chain combines TRBV5-5 with TRBJ1-5; the D gene is possibly TRBD1 (5 bases). The V gene's germline CDR1 is SGHKS and CDR2 YYEKEE (reference sequence). Trimming took 0 bases from V and 1 from J, leaving 11 bases between them. This CDR3 spans 16 amino acids. The CDR3 nucleotides are TGTGCCAGCAGCTTGGTCGGAGGGGAGAGCAATCAGCCCCAGCATTTT. This codes for CASSLVGGESNQPQHF.

V is TRBV5-6 and J is TRBJ1-5; possible D gene TRBD1, 5 bases. The ends were cut back, 2 bases at V and 5 bases at J, with 11 bases in the middle. The CDR3 covers 14 residues. Germline CDR1 and CDR2: SGHDT and YYEEEE. The CDR3 sequence is CASSFYGGDQPQHF. CDR3 nucleotide sequence: TGTGCCAGCAGCTTTTACGGGGGTGATCAGCCCCAGCATTTT.

The rearrangement links TRBV4-2 to TRBJ2-3, with 8 bases lining up with TRBD1. There are 17 residues in the CDR3. V shed 3 bases, J shed 4 bases, and the junction held 12 bases outside the gene matches. Germline CDR1 LGHNA, CDR2 YNFKEQ. CDR3: CASSQTSETGVADTQYF. The CDR3 region has the DNA TGTGCCAGCAGCCAGACCTCCGAGACAGGGGTAGCAGATACGCAGTATTTT.

DNA for the CDR3: TGCGCCAGCAGCCACCAGGAGCTAGCTGAATCCTACAATGAGCAGTTCTTC. Its protein product is CASSHQELAESYNEQFF. The J gene is TRBJ2-1, the V gene TRBV4-1, with D possibly TRBD2 on 5 matching bases. CDR3 length: 17 residues. Trimming removed 3 bases at V and 1 base at J, with 16 bases between. CDR1 MGHRA and CDR2 YSYEKL come from the germline V gene.

J is TRBJ1-2 and V is TRBV6-5; a possible D gene is TRBD1 (6 bases). V lost 5 bases and J lost 5, with 12 bases in between. Per germline, CDR1 MNHEY and CDR2 SVGAGI. The CDR3 is 13 residues long. The CDR3 DNA reads as TGTGCCAGCAGTCCCCCTCAGGGGTATGGCTACACCTTC. Protein product: CASSPPQGYGYTF.

This clone is large (0.1 to 1%) within its sample. CDR3 loop: CASRRPGTVPYEQYF. The CDR3 nucleotides read TGTGCCAGCAGAAGGCCCGGGACAGTCCCCTACGAGCAGTACTTC. J is TRBJ2-7 and V is TRBV28; 7 nucleotides align to TRBD1. With 6 bases clipped from V and 2 bases from J, the junction kept 10 bases outside the gene matches. CDR1 is MDHEN, CDR2 SYDVKM, per germline. CDR3 length equals 15 residues.

The chain links TRBV6-1 to TRBJ1-5; unclear D gene. Per the germline V gene, CDR1 is MNHNS and CDR2 is SASEGT. There are 12 residues in the CDR3. The V end lost 3 bases, the J end lost 7 bases, and 7 bases lay between the germline ends. The CDR3, as DNA: TGTGCCAGCAGTGAGAACTTCCAGCCCCAGCATTTT. Its translation is CASSENFQPQHF.

This clone has only a few counts. V and J are TRBV2 and TRBJ2-3; a weak D match, TRBD1 (6 bases). CDR3 size: 14 residues. V lost 1 base and J lost 2, with 7 bases in between. Germline values: CDR1 SNHLY, CDR2 FYNNEI. The CDR3 region has the DNA TGTGCCAGCAGTGAAGGGACAGCCACAGATACGCAGTATTTT. Translating gives CASSEGTATDTQYF.

In this sample, this clone turned up a few times. V gene TRBV19 combines with J gene TRBJ1-1; D might be TRBD1 (5 bases). The CDR3 sequence is 14 residues long. The V end was cut by 3 bases, the J end by 3 bases, with 11 bases between. Per germline, CDR1 LNHDA and CDR2 SQIVND (reference sequence). The CDR3 reads CASSIRGVDTEAFF. The CDR3 coding sequence is TGTGCCAGTAGTATTAGGGGTGTCGACACTGAAGCTTTCTTT.

A few counts support this clone. The chain uses TRBV4-1 and TRBJ1-1, with a possible D match to TRBD1 (6 bases). Germline assignment: CDR1 MGHRA and CDR2 YSYEKL. V lost 2 bases, J lost 7 bases, and 17 bases lay in between. This CDR3 spans 15 amino acids. CDR3 loop: CASSQRGAGGFEAFF. CDR3 DNA: TGCGCCAGCAGCCAAAGGGGGGCGGGGGGCTTTGAAGCTTTCTTT.

The rearrangement joins TRBV7-9 to TRBJ2-1; 11 bases line up with TRBD2. The CDR3 length is 17 residues. Germline V gives CDR1 SEHNR, CDR2 FQNEAQ (reference sequence). Losses at the gene ends were 5 bases for V and 3 bases for J; bases not matched to a gene: 9. Here the CDR3 DNA reads TGTGCCAGCAGCCAACTAGCGGGAGAAGGGGTCTACAATGAGCAGTTCTTC. This codes for CASSQLAGEGVYNEQFF.

In its sample, this clone ranks as medium-sized (0.01 to 0.1%). In DNA form, the CDR3 reads TGTGCCAGTTCTACTCTGGGACAGGCTCCCTACGAGCAGTACTTC. Amino acids: CASSTLGQAPYEQYF. The rearrangement links TRBV19 to TRBJ2-7; 8 bases match TRBD1. V lost 8 bases, J lost 2 bases, and 11 bases stayed unmatched. CDR1 is LNHDA, CDR2 SQIVND, per germline (reference sequence). CDR3 length: 15 residues.

The chain couples TRBV9 to TRBJ1-1; D is unresolved. The germline V gene encodes CDR1 SGDLS and CDR2 YYNGEE. The V end was cut by 4 bases, the J end by 5 bases, with 12 bases between. The CDR3 totals 13 residues. CDR3 nucleotide sequence: TGTGCCAGCAGCACTGGGTGGAGAACTGAAGCTTTCTTT. Translated, it gives CASSTGWRTEAFF.

This clone occurred a few times. The rearrangement joins TRBV18 to TRBJ1-5; perhaps TRBD1 as D (5 bases). Germline CDR1 and CDR2: KGHSH and LQKENI. V was shortened by 2 bases and J by 6 bases, with 8 bases between the two germline ends. The CDR3 has 13 residues. In DNA, the CDR3 is TGTGCCAGCTCACCAGACAGTACTCAGCCCCAGCATTTT. Translated: CASSPDSTQPQHF.

The rearrangement links TRBV7-9 to TRBJ2-1, with D tentatively TRBD2 (5 bases). CDR1 is SEHNR and CDR2 is FQNEAQ in the germline V gene (reference sequence). The CDR3 extends over 16 amino acids. With 4 bases removed from V and 2 bases from J, the gap between germline ends came to 15 bases. CDR3 in amino acids: CASSWLRGSAYNEQFF. As DNA, the CDR3 is TGTGCCAGCAGCTGGTTAAGAGGTAGCGCCTACAATGAGCAGTTCTTC.

This clone was seen more than once but under ten times. V is TRBV5-6 and J is TRBJ2-7; 10 bases line up with TRBD1. V lost 2 bases, J lost 6 bases, and 2 bases stayed unmatched. Germline-derived CDR1 and CDR2 are SGHDT and YYEEEE. This CDR3 has 13 residues. DNA for the CDR3: TGTGCCAGCAGCTTCGGGGACAGGGGCGAGCAGTACTTC. Amino acid sequence: CASSFGDRGEQYF.